These T cell receptor beta chains were read from a single sample in a study of beta chain features in type 1 diabetes. The method was immunoSEQ multiplex PCR; TCRdb's version includes in-frame clones alone and lacks a portion of them. The data contain almost 350,000 clones, 6.5% to 10% of them singletons. The sample taken for sequencing was central memory CD4+ T cells from blood. These receptors originate from a woman aged 18-35 years in good health. Each CDR3 is given with its conserved first and last residue. The order of the fields is D gene, V gene, J gene, clone size, CDR3 DNA, CDR3 protein. The D gene is left open where the match is weak. Size is omitted from some rows. Given values are once, few, many or a class for expanded clones.

TRBD2,TRBV2,TRBJ2-1,few,TGTGCCAGCAGTGAATCGGGACTAGTTATCCATGAGCAGTTCTTC,CASSESGLVIHEQFF
.,TRBV2,TRBJ2-5,many,TGTGCCAGCACCCTAGGTCGGGAGACCCAGTACTTC,CASTLGRETQYF
.,TRBV18,TRBJ2-3,few,TGTGCCAGCTCACCACCTTCTGCTCGGACAGATACGCAGTATTTT,CASSPPSARTDTQYF
.,TRBV5-4,TRBJ2-1,few,TGTGCCAGCAGAAAGGACAAGGCCTACAATGAGCAGTTCTTC,CASRKDKAYNEQFF
TRBD1,TRBV7-9,TRBJ1-5,.,TGTGCCAGCAGCCGAGGACAGGATCAGCCCCAGCATTTT,CASSRGQDQPQHF
.,TRBV6-6,TRBJ1-5,.,TGTGCCAGCAGTAATGGCAGAAATAGCAATCAGCCCCAGCATTTT,CASSNGRNSNQPQHF
.,TRBV6-5,TRBJ2-7,few,TGTGCCAGCGGGTCAGGGGCTGGGGTTTACGAGCAGTACTTC,CASGSGAGVYEQYF
.,TRBV4-3,TRBJ1-5,few,TGCGCCAGCAGCCAAGCACGGACCGGACTCGGCAATCAGCCCCAGCATTTT,CASSQARTGLGNQPQHF
.,TRBV7-8,TRBJ1-2,few,TGTGCCAGCAGCTTAAACAGGGTGGCTAGCTATGGCTACACCTTC,CASSLNRVASYGYTF
.,TRBV5-1,TRBJ2-5,once,TGCGCCAGCGGCCACGGGCAGGGACTTGAGACCCAGTACTTC,CASGHGQGLETQYF
TRBD2,TRBV4-2,TRBJ2-7,.,TGTGCCAGCAGCCAACTTAGCGGGAGTGGCGAGCAGTACTTC,CASSQLSGSGEQYF
.,TRBV4-2,TRBJ2-3,.,TGTGCCAGCAGCTTTTCGGCAGAACACACAGATACGCAGTATTTT,CASSFSAEHTDTQYF
TRBD2,TRBV18,TRBJ2-1,.,TGTGCCAGCTCACCACCGGGACTAGCGGACTACAATGAGCAGTTCTTC,CASSPPGLADYNEQFF
.,TRBV5-8,TRBJ2-3,many,TGTGCCAGCAGGGGCCGATTCAGCACAGATACGCAGTATTTT,CASRGRFSTDTQYF
.,TRBV7-9,TRBJ2-2,.,TGTGCCAGCAGCTATGGTCAATCGAACACCGGGGAGCTGTTTTTT,CASSYGQSNTGELFF
.,TRBV7-6,TRBJ2-5,.,TGTGCCAGCAGCCGAATATCTGTCGACCAGTACTTC,CASSRISVDQYF